The 13 T cell receptor beta chains below come from one sample, sequenced in a study of T cell clonality in common variable immunodeficiency. The repertoire was sequenced with immunoSEQ multiplex PCR; TCRdb's copy has only in-frame clones and lacks some. This set yields about 64,000 clones and no singletons; the top ten hold about 1.5%. The sample was peripheral blood mononuclear cells. These TCRs come from a person aged 18 to 75 in good health.

In its sample, this clone was seen many times. The CDR3 is cut off 3 residues early in the read; its end comes from the germline J gene. This sequence joins TRBV19 and TRBJ1-6; D is uncertain. This CDR3 is built from 16 residues. V was cut by 3 bases and J by 0 bases, with 9 bases left in between. The germline CDR1 and CDR2 sequences are LNHDA and SQIVND (reference sequence). The CDR3 DNA, read in part, is TGTGCCAGTAGTATGGCAGTAAGCTCCTATAATTCACCC. The encoded protein is CASSMAVSSYNSP. The entire CDR3 protein is CASSMAVSSYNSPLHF.

This clone was counted at least ten times. The junction differs from germline at one of its ends, possibly a read error. Read data end 3 residues before the CDR3 end; the end is taken from the germline J gene. The chain couples TRBV7-7 to TRBJ2-1; 7 nucleotides agree with TRBD1. There are 14 residues in the CDR3. Germline V gene data show CDR1 as SSHAT and CDR2 as FNYEAQ (reference sequence). Incomplete CDR3 DNA: TGTGCTAGCAGCTTAGGGGGCGGAGAGGATGAG. It translates to CASSLGGGEDE. The complete CDR3 protein is CASSLGGGEDEQFF.

This clone has ten or more counts. The CDR3 loop is CASSPRGSDTEAFF. The CDR3 DNA, read in part, is TGTGCCAGCAGCCCAAGGGGGTCGGACACTGAA. The rearrangement uses TRBV7-7 and TRBJ1-1, with a possible D match to TRBD1 (6 bases). The CDR3 is cut off 3 residues early in the read; its end comes from the germline J gene. CDR1 is SSHAT, CDR2 FNYEAQ, per germline (reference sequence). V lost 5 bases, J lost 3 bases, and 13 bases lay in between. This CDR3 has 14 amino acids.

There are many counts of this clone. The read ends 3 residues shy of where the CDR3 ends; the end is completed using the germline J gene. The chain has TRBV2 and TRBJ2-7, with a weak D call TRBD2 (6 bases). Germline V gives CDR1 SNHLY, CDR2 FYNNEI. The CDR3 runs to 14 residues. With 7 bases removed from V and 0 bases from J, the gap between germline ends came to 13 bases. Partial CDR3 DNA: TGTGCCAGCAATGTCGGGGGTAACTCCTACGAG. Its protein product is CASNVGGNSYE. The complete CDR3 sequence is CASNVGGNSYEQYF.

This clone was seen repeatedly, ten times or more. The observed sequence ends 3 residues before the CDR3 terminus, with the missing tail filled in from the germline J gene. This chain joins TRBV20-1 and TRBJ1-2; 7 bases fit TRBD1. Germline CDR1 DFQATT, CDR2 SNEGSKA (reference sequence). This CDR3 is built from 11 residues. V dropped 8 bases and J dropped 7; count of bases not matched to a gene: 7. The chain's CDR3 is CSRRTGPGYTF. Incomplete CDR3 DNA: TGCAGTAGACGGACAGGACCTGGC.

Many counts were recorded for this clone. The read ends 3 residues before the CDR3 terminus; that terminus is restored from the germline J gene. The chain is built from TRBV29-1 and TRBJ2-1; 8 bases map to TRBD1. From germline, CDR1 is SQVTM and CDR2 ANQGSEA. CDR3 size: 14 residues. V was clipped by 5 bases and J by 5 bases; unmatched bases: 8. The CDR3 region is CSVYPGQEDNEQFF. Partial CDR3 DNA: TGCAGCGTTTATCCGGGACAGGAAGACAATGAG.

This clone was picked up many times. The read ends 3 residues early relative to the CDR3; the germline J gene fills the gap. The V gene is TRBV19, the J gene TRBJ1-2; D unclear. CDR3 length: 14 amino acids. Per the germline V gene, CDR1 is LNHDA and CDR2 is SQIVND (reference sequence). Trimming removed 3 bases from V and 7 bases from J, with 15 bases in between. CDR3 protein: CASSISTRLSGYTF. CDR3 DNA (partial): TGTGCCAGTAGTATCTCGACACGGCTCTCTGGC.

This clone was picked up many times. With the read ending 3 residues before the CDR3 end, the germline J gene is used to fill in that end. The chain couples TRBV7-3 to TRBJ2-6; D is perhaps TRBD1 (5 bases). This CDR3 contains 14 residues. V was cut by 7 bases and J by 2 bases, with 9 bases left in between. Germline-derived CDR1 and CDR2 are SGHTA and FQGTGA. CDR3: CASKGLAGANVLTF. CDR3 bases read: TGTGCCAGCAAGGGGTTGGCTGGGGCCAACGTC.

The table lists this clone with many counts. The read halts 3 residues ahead of the CDR3 end, with the missing end drawn from the germline J gene. The chain combines TRBV11-1 with TRBJ1-2; a possible D gene is TRBD1 (6 bases). The CDR3 spans 15 residues. Trimming pared 4 bases from V and 3 bases from J, leaving 15 bases between. In germline, CDR1 is SGHAT, CDR2 FQDESV (reference sequence). The part of the CDR3 DNA that was read is TGTGCCAGCAGCTCTCAGGGGAGGAACGACTATGGC. Translation: CASSSQGRNDYG. The CDR3 as a whole reads CASSSQGRNDYGYTF.

This clone was seen ten or more times. The read gets to within 3 residues of the CDR3 end, and the germline J gene fills in the rest. J is TRBJ2-1 and V is TRBV20-1; 10 nucleotides agree with TRBD2. Trimming removed 3 bases from V and 2 bases from J; junction bases left unmatched: 7. The CDR3 consists of 16 residues. The germline V gene has CDR1 DFQATT and CDR2 SNEGSKA (reference sequence). The sequenced part of the CDR3 DNA is TGCAGTGCTAGGGACCAGCGGGGGGGCCCCTACAATGAG. Translated, it gives CSARDQRGGPYNE. The entire CDR3 is CSARDQRGGPYNEQFF.

This clone was detected many times. The CDR3 extends 3 residues past the end of the read, so its final part is completed from the germline J gene. This chain connects TRBV7-9 to TRBJ1-5; a weak D match, TRBD1 (6 bases). CDR1 SEHNR and CDR2 FQNEAQ come from the germline V gene (reference sequence). The CDR3 spans 12 residues. Trimming pared 5 bases from V and 4 bases from J, leaving 6 bases between. CDR3 residues: CASSDRNQPQHF. CDR3 bases read: TGTGCCAGCAGCGACAGGAATCAGCCC. The whole variable domain, remainder taken from reference TRBV7-9 and TRBJ1-5, is DTGVSQNPRHKITKRGQNVTFRCDPISEHNRLYWYRQTLGQGPEFLTYFQNEAQLEKSRLLSDRFSAERPKGSFSTLEIQRTEQGDSAMYLCASSDRNQPQHFGDGTRLSIL.

On this clone itself: The read comes to an end 3 residues before the CDR3 does, leaving the germline J gene to fill in the end. The chain is built from TRBV19 and TRBJ2-2; the match to TRBD1 covers 10 bases. The CDR3 runs to 14 residues. Germline V CDR1 and CDR2: LNHDA, SQIVND (reference sequence). CDR3 DNA (partial): TGTGCCAGTAGTAGCCTCGGGACAGGGGCCGTG. It is translated as CASSSLGTGAV. The complete CDR3 sequence is CASSSLGTGAVLFF.

This clone was observed at least ten times. The CDR3 end is not reached by the read, which stops 3 residues before it; the germline J gene fills it in. The chain recombines TRBV18 with TRBJ2-2; 11 bases line up with TRBD2. The trim removed 3 bases at V and 4 bases at J, leaving 4 bases unmatched. In germline, CDR1 is KGHSH, CDR2 LQKENI. The CDR3 totals 16 residues. The CDR3 DNA, read in part, is TGTGCCAGCTCACCTAGCGGGAGGGCCAGCACCGGGGAG. This sequence encodes CASSPSGRASTGE. The complete CDR3 reads CASSPSGRASTGELFF.